What follows are 27 T cell receptor beta chains derived from one specimen sequenced in a study of shared clonotypes between healthy human individuals. The assay was immunoSEQ multiplex PCR, and TCRdb's table has in-frame clones only and misses some. The table lists around 1.9 million clones, more than 85% of them singletons. CD8 cells classed as naive were CD45RO-negative and positively selected for CCR7, excluding terminally differentiated effector memory CD45RA+ cells. The sequenced sample consisted of naive CD8+ T cells from PBMCs. The receptors shown here come from a man between 18 and 35 years old in good health. Some clones in this sample may be carry-over from other donors' samples.

CDR3 loop: CASSPHDRGRELFF. Here the CDR3 DNA reads TGTGCCAGCAGTCCTCACGACAGGGGGCGGGAACTGTTTTTT. The chain employs TRBV28 and TRBJ1-4, with TRBD1 matching 10 bases. Looked up from germline, CDR1 is MDHEN and CDR2 is SYDVKM. The CDR3 has 14 residues. V lost 5 bases and J lost 12; bases outside the gene matches: 9. The full variable domain, with the rest looked up from reference TRBV28 and TRBJ1-4, is DVKVTQSSRYLVKRTGEKVFLECVQDMDHENMFWYRQDPGLGLRLIYFSYDVKMKEKGDIPEGYSVSREKKERFSLILESASTNQTSMYLCASSPHDRGRELFFGSGTQLSVL.

V usage is TRBV28 and J usage is TRBJ2-5; no definite D call. The CDR3 covers 12 residues. Germline V gives CDR1 MDHEN, CDR2 SYDVKM. With 7 bases removed from V and 5 bases from J, the gap between germline ends came to 11 bases. CDR3: CASTTPRETQYF. The CDR3, as DNA: TGTGCCAGCACCACCCCCCGCGAGACCCAGTACTTC.

This clone was detected only once. This CDR3 is also generated by other DNA sequences in the sample. This chain links TRBV19 with TRBJ1-1; no clear D gene. Germline V CDR1 and CDR2: LNHDA, SQIVND (reference sequence). The V end lost 0 bases, the J end lost 1 base, and 6 bases lay between the germline ends. This CDR3 comprises 14 residues. CDR3 region: CASSIDQENTEAFF. CDR3 sequence (DNA): TGTGCCAGTAGTATAGATCAGGAGAACACTGAAGCTTTCTTT.

In nucleotides, the CDR3 is TGTGCTTCACACTCGGGGCCTCCCTCATACGAGCAGTACTTC. It translates to CASHSGPPSYEQYF. The chain uses TRBV2 and TRBJ2-7, with D possibly called TRBD1 or TRBD2 (5 bases each). Per the germline V gene, CDR1 is SNHLY and CDR2 is FYNNEI. The CDR3 is 14 residues long. The whole variable domain, filled in from reference TRBV2 and TRBJ2-7, reads EPEVTQTPSHQVTQMGQEVILRCVPISNHLYFYWYRQILGQKVEFLVSFYNNEISEKSEIFDDQFSVERPDGSNFTLKIRSTKLEDSAMYFCASHSGPPSYEQYFGPGTRLTVT.

The rearrangement links TRBV5-5 to TRBJ1-1, with 10 bases matching TRBD1. Per germline, CDR1 SGHKS and CDR2 YYEKEE (reference sequence). V trimming: 5 bases; J trimming: 0 bases; junction bases outside the gene matches: 13. CDR3 length: 18 residues. The CDR3 DNA sequence: TGTGCCAGCAGTCTTACCGGGACAGGGGTCTCCATGAACACTGAAGCTTTCTTT. Translated, it gives CASSLTGTGVSMNTEAFF.

This chain links TRBV4-1 with TRBJ1-2, with TRBD1 matching 9 bases. V was clipped by 4 bases and J by 3 bases; unmatched bases: 6. The germline V gene has CDR1 MGHRA and CDR2 YSYEKL. The CDR3 is 15 residues long. The CDR3 is CASSPLGTGHYGYTF. The CDR3 bases are TGCGCCAGCAGCCCCCTCGGGACAGGGCACTATGGCTACACCTTC.

The chain links TRBV4-1 to TRBJ2-3; D is possibly TRBD2 (6 bases). Trimming shortened V by 4 bases and J by 4 bases, and 18 bases separated the two germline ends. Germline CDR1 is MGHRA and CDR2 is YSYEKL. CDR3 length equals 16 residues. CDR3 loop: CASSPHPEGSPDTQYF. DNA of the CDR3: TGCGCCAGCAGCCCGCACCCGGAGGGGTCGCCAGATACGCAGTATTTT.

The chain links TRBV28 to TRBJ1-4; the D is unclear. Trimming cost V 4 bases and J 5 bases, with 17 bases left between them. Germline V CDR1 and CDR2: MDHEN, SYDVKM. The CDR3 totals 16 residues. The CDR3 region has the DNA TGTGCCAGCAGTTCCTTAGACGTGGGGTTAAATGAAAAACTGTTTTTT. Translated: CASSSLDVGLNEKLFF.

The CDR3 DNA is TGTGCCAGCAGCTCCCCCCTCCTAGCGGGAGGGCCCCTCGAGGATACGCAGTATTTT. Protein product: CASSSPLLAGGPLEDTQYF. The rearrangement joins TRBV7-3 to TRBJ2-3, with 12 bases fitting TRBD2. V shed 4 bases and J 6 bases; nucleotides not matched to a gene: 17. This CDR3 region has 19 residues. Germline V CDR1 and CDR2: SGHTA, FQGTGA.

The gene calls are TRBV10-3 and TRBJ2-3, with 10 bases matching TRBD1. The CDR3 is 17 residues long. The germline gives CDR1 ENHRY, CDR2 SYGVKD. With V trimmed by 3 bases and J by 1 base, 7 bases remained unmatched. DNA of the CDR3: TGTGCCATCAGTGAATTGGGACAGGGGCTCGGCACAGATACGCAGTATTTT. The encoded protein is CAISELGQGLGTDTQYF.

The chain links TRBV2 to TRBJ2-2, with 7 bases aligning to TRBD2. V dropped 2 bases and J dropped 6; count of bases not matched to a gene: 15. The CDR3 has 18 amino acids. CDR1 is SNHLY, CDR2 FYNNEI, per germline. CDR3 amino acids: CASSESLGRERGSGELFF. As DNA, the CDR3 is TGTGCCAGCAGTGAATCCCTTGGGCGGGAGAGGGGTTCCGGGGAGCTGTTTTTT.

CDR3: CASSGSGGRTGELFF. The DNA of the CDR3 is TGTGCCAGCAGTGGTTCCGGGGGGCGCACCGGGGAGCTGTTTTTT. The chain joins TRBV27 to TRBJ2-2, with D possibly matching TRBD2 (7 bases). The germline CDR1 and CDR2 sequences are MNHEY and SMNVEV (reference sequence). The CDR3 is 15 amino acids. Trimming stripped 5 bases from V and 4 bases from J, with 14 bases between.

The chain uses TRBV6-4 and TRBJ2-7; 8 nucleotides align to TRBD1. V gave up 3 bases and J gave up 5 bases; unmatched junction bases: 3. Germline CDR1 reads MRHNA; CDR2 reads SNTAGT. CDR3 length: 13 amino acids. The CDR3 spells CASSEGTGHEQYF. The CDR3, as DNA: TGTGCCAGCAGTGAAGGGACAGGCCACGAGCAGTACTTC.

V is TRBV29-1 and J is TRBJ2-7, with 9 positions matching TRBD1. This CDR3 is 11 amino acids long. The germline gives CDR1 SQVTM, CDR2 ANQGSEA. The trim removed 1 base at V and 13 bases at J, leaving 5 bases unmatched. This CDR3 is CSVEANRGQYF. For the CDR3, the DNA is TGCAGCGTTGAAGCCAACAGGGGGCAATACTTC.

The chain combines TRBV27 with TRBJ2-1, with TRBD2 identical over 7 bases. Germline values: CDR1 MNHEY, CDR2 SMNVEV (reference sequence). This CDR3 spans 15 amino acids. The V segment lost 5 bases and the J segment 6 bases; nucleotides outside the gene matches: 10. DNA of the CDR3: TGTGCCAGCAGTACCACCCGGGGGGTGGGCAATGAGCAGTTCTTC. Protein sequence: CASSTTRGVGNEQFF.

The chain links TRBV27 to TRBJ2-7, with 8 bases aligning to TRBD1. The germline V gene has CDR1 MNHEY and CDR2 SMNVEV (reference sequence). This CDR3 is 13 amino acids long. The V segment lost 5 bases and the J segment 5 bases; nucleotides outside the gene matches: 5. CDR3 coding DNA: TGTGCCAGCAGTCCCTGGACAGGGAACGAGCAGTACTTC. Its translation: CASSPWTGNEQYF.

The chain uses TRBV30 and TRBJ2-5, with TRBD2 matching over 8 bases. With the DNA end fitting TRBJ2-7 better, the J assignment may be wrong. Germline CDR1 GTSNPN, CDR2 SVGIG (reference sequence). CDR3 length equals 14 residues. For the CDR3, the DNA is TGTGCCTGGAGCTTAGCGGGGATTCACTACGAGCAGTACTTC. Its translation: CAWSLAGIHYEQYF.

This clone was seen only once. The chain recombines TRBV7-9 with TRBJ2-5; 9 nucleotides line up with TRBD2. V lost 1 base and J lost 2; bases outside the gene matches: 11. The CDR3 spans 18 residues. Per the germline V gene, CDR1 is SEHNR and CDR2 is FQNEAQ (reference sequence). CDR3 in amino acids: CASSLEGLANQLQETQYF. The CDR3 nucleotides read TGTGCCAGCAGCTTAGAGGGACTAGCTAATCAATTACAAGAGACCCAGTACTTC.

CDR3 protein: CASSERRTNEKLFF. The CDR3 DNA follows: TGTGCCAGCAGTGAAAGGCGGACTAATGAAAAACTGTTTTTT. The chain has TRBV2 and TRBJ1-4, with unresolved D. The CDR3 spans 14 residues. Trimming took 2 bases from V and 2 from J, leaving 6 bases between them. Germline CDR1 and CDR2: SNHLY and FYNNEI.

Comment on this clone: The same CDR3 can be traced to other DNA sequences in this sample. The V and J genes are TRBV27 and TRBJ2-7; 7 bases map to TRBD1. Germline V gene lookup returns CDR1 MNHEY and CDR2 SMNVEV (reference sequence). This CDR3 contains 14 residues. J lost 2 bases, V lost 3 bases, and 4 bases had no gene match. CDR3 bases: TGTGCCAGCAGTTTGCCGGGACAGACCTACGAGCAGTACTTC. Translating it yields CASSLPGQTYEQYF.

The V gene is TRBV28, the J gene TRBJ2-7, with 7 bases that match TRBD2. The CDR3 has 15 residues. CDR1 MDHEN and CDR2 SYDVKM come from the germline V gene. V shed 3 bases, J shed 5 bases, and the junction held 10 bases outside the gene matches. CDR3 coding DNA: TGTGCCAGCAGTTTGCCCGGGGAGGGGAGGAACGAGCAGTACTTC. This translates into CASSLPGEGRNEQYF.

This clone was observed a few times. The rearrangement uses TRBV6-1 and TRBJ1-5; no clear D. Trimming took 4 bases from V and 0 from J, leaving 4 bases between them. Germline values: CDR1 MNHNS, CDR2 SASEGT. The CDR3 consists of 13 residues. CDR3 protein: CASSVDSNQPQHF. As DNA, the CDR3 is TGTGCCAGCAGTGTTGATAGCAATCAGCCCCAGCATTTT.

The J gene is TRBJ2-5, the V gene TRBV5-6, with 15 bases matching TRBD2. CDR1 and CDR2 (germline): SGHDT, YYEEEE. CDR3 length equals 16 residues. V shed 4 bases and J 4 bases; nucleotides not matched to a gene: 5. CDR3 DNA: TGTGCCAGCAGCCCGACGGGACTAGCGGGAGGAGAGACCCAGTACTTC. Protein product: CASSPTGLAGGETQYF.

The genes are TRBV23-1 and TRBJ2-7, with 10 bases fitting TRBD1. TRBV23-1 belongs to the ORF category, with a function that is uncertain. Unmatched junction bases numbered 12, after V lost 5 bases and J lost 2 bases. The CDR3 length is 17 residues. The CDR3 bases are TGCGCCAGCAGTTCCGGGACAGGGGCGCCGAGGACCTACGAGCAGTACTTC. Its protein product is CASSSGTGAPRTYEQYF.

This chain joins TRBV27 and TRBJ1-4; D is unclear. The CDR3 is 14 amino acids. The germline CDR1 and CDR2 sequences are MNHEY and SMNVEV (reference sequence). Between the trimmed V and J ends, which lost 6 bases and 8 bases, there was a span of 16 bases. CDR3 in DNA: TGTGCCAGCAGCCTGACTCGGATCGGCGAAAAACTGTTTTTT. This translates into CASSLTRIGEKLFF.

V is TRBV5-6 and J is TRBJ2-2; 9 bases are shared with TRBD1. This CDR3 spans 16 amino acids. Germline CDR1 reads SGHDT; CDR2 reads YYEEEE. Germline trimming cut 4 bases from V and 4 bases from J; bases unmatched to any gene: 8. The CDR3: CASSKTGTGITGELFF. The CDR3 DNA reads TGTGCCAGCAGCAAGACCGGGACAGGGATCACCGGGGAGCTGTTTTTT.

Worth noting for this clone: This sample also contains other DNA sequences that code for the same CDR3. The J gene is TRBJ2-7, the V gene TRBV7-9; D ambiguous. The germline V gene has CDR1 SEHNR and CDR2 FQNEAQ (reference sequence). This CDR3 is 14 amino acids long. The V and J ends lost 0 bases and 0 bases respectively, with 6 bases between them. CDR3 DNA sequence: TGTGCCAGCAGCTTAGCTGGGAACTCCTACGAGCAGTACTTC. It translates to CASSLAGNSYEQYF.